Below are 25 T cell receptor beta chains sequenced from a single sample in a study of cytomegalovirus exposure and HLA in healthy donors. PCR amplification relied on 60 Vbeta primers (plus 13 Jbeta primers). Generated by immunoSEQ multiplex PCR, the TCRdb table keeps only in-frame clones and is missing some. The table records 130,000 or so clones, around 80% of them present only once. Sequencing was carried out using PBMCs. These receptors originate from a woman aged 18-29 years in good health and CMV-seronegative.

The V gene is TRBV29-1, the J gene TRBJ2-7; TRBD1 agrees at 7 bases. V was clipped by 5 bases and J by 5 bases; unmatched bases: 12. Germline V gives CDR1 SQVTM, CDR2 ANQGSEA. The CDR3 totals 14 residues. The CDR3 reads CSVLGQILGNEQYF. The CDR3 nucleotides are TGCAGCGTTCTGGGACAGATTCTCGGGAACGAGCAGTACTTC.

The chain joins TRBV2 to TRBJ2-7; D remains ambiguous. V lost 5 bases and J 4 bases, leaving 3 bases between the germline ends. This CDR3 is built from 10 residues. The germline V gene has CDR1 SNHLY and CDR2 FYNNEI. DNA of the CDR3: TGTGCCAGCAGTTTATACGAGCAGTACTTC. It is translated as CASSLYEQYF.

V and J are TRBV7-2 and TRBJ2-1, with 8 bases fitting TRBD2. With V trimmed by 4 bases and J by 0 bases, 11 bases remained unmatched. CDR3 length equals 18 residues. Germline V lookup: CDR1 SGHTA, CDR2 FQGNSA. The CDR3 DNA reads TGTGCCAGCAGCTACAAGCGGGAGTTCTCAAGCTCCTACAATGAGCAGTTCTTC. Translation: CASSYKREFSSSYNEQFF. Looking up the rest from reference TRBV7-2 and TRBJ2-1 gives the full variable domain: GAGVSQSPSNKVTEKGKDVELRCDPISGHTALYWYRQSLGQGLEFLIYFQGNSAPDKSGLPSDRFSAERTGGSVSTLTIQRTQQEDSAVYLCASSYKREFSSSYNEQFFGPGTRLTVL.

This sequence joins TRBV29-1 and TRBJ2-1, with 8 bases that match TRBD2. The germline CDR1 and CDR2 sequences are SQVTM and ANQGSEA. This CDR3 contains 14 residues. Trimming removed 4 bases from V and 4 bases from J; junction bases left unmatched: 6. The CDR3, as DNA: TGCAGCGTTGTCGGGGGGGCGTTGTACAATGAGCAGTTCTTC. This translates into CSVVGGALYNEQFF.

The chain employs TRBV9 and TRBJ2-2, with 7 nucleotides matching TRBD2. This CDR3 comprises 16 residues. The V gene end was trimmed by 4 bases and the J gene end by 3 bases; junction bases not matched to a gene: 9. The V gene's germline CDR1 is SGDLS and CDR2 YYNGEE. CDR3 sequence reads: CASSPQGTTYTGELFF. The CDR3 bases are TGTGCCAGCAGCCCCCAAGGGACTACCTACACCGGGGAGCTGTTTTTT.

V usage is TRBV5-4 and J usage is TRBJ2-1; 11 positions match TRBD2. Germline V lookup: CDR1 SGHNT, CDR2 YYREEE (reference sequence). The ends lost 4 bases at V and 3 bases at J; junction bases unmatched: 6. This CDR3 is built from 16 residues. The DNA of the CDR3 is TGTGCCAGCAGCGCCATACTAGCGGGAGACTACAATGAGCAGTTCTTC. Translated: CASSAILAGDYNEQFF.

The chain combines TRBV10-1 with TRBJ1-2; D not certain. Trimming removed 1 base at V and 8 bases at J, with 17 bases between. The germline CDR1 and CDR2 sequences are WNHNN and SYGVQD (reference sequence). The CDR3 contains 15 residues. For the CDR3, the DNA is TGCGCCAGCAGTGAGTACGAGGCCCCACTAAGCGGCTACACCTTC. Protein: CASSEYEAPLSGYTF.

This clone came up a few times. The rearrangement uses TRBV18 and TRBJ2-3; 11 bases are shared with TRBD2. Germline V gene sequence: CDR1 KGHSH, CDR2 LQKENI. V shed 1 base and J 0 bases; nucleotides not matched to a gene: 9. The CDR3 spans 19 residues. The CDR3 DNA follows: TGTGCCAGCTCACCACGGCTAGCGGGGGGCGGTAGGAGCACAGATACGCAGTATTTT. Translation gives CASSPRLAGGGRSTDTQYF.

This clone was recorded a few times. This chain links TRBV5-5 with TRBJ1-2, with TRBD1 matching over 10 bases. Germline V CDR1 and CDR2: SGHKS, YYEKEE (reference sequence). The CDR3 sequence is 15 residues long. The J segment lost 2 bases and the V segment lost 3 bases, leaving 4 bases of the junction unmatched. The CDR3 nucleotides are TGTGCCAGCAGCTGGGGGACAGGGGTCAACTATGGCTACACCTTC. Translation: CASSWGTGVNYGYTF.

CDR3 in DNA: TGTGCCAGCAGTAATCCGGGACAGGGTGGCTACACCTTC. Translated: CASSNPGQGGYTF. This chain joins TRBV28 and TRBJ1-2; 9 bases line up with TRBD1. The CDR3 length is 13 residues. J lost 7 bases, V lost 5 bases, and 5 bases had no gene match. CDR1 and CDR2 (germline): MDHEN, SYDVKM.

V is TRBV10-2 and J is TRBJ1-1; D remains ambiguous. Germline V CDR1 and CDR2: WSHSY, SAAADI. The CDR3 contains 14 residues. With 6 bases removed from V and 4 bases from J, the gap between germline ends came to 15 bases. Here the CDR3 DNA reads TGCGCCAGCAGGTCAGGACGGGAGAGCACTGAAGCTTTCTTT. Protein product: CASRSGRESTEAFF.

The chain combines TRBV4-3 with TRBJ2-2; TRBD1 might be the D (5 bases). V was trimmed by 6 bases and J by 4 bases, leaving 15 bases between them. The germline CDR1 and CDR2 sequences are LGHNA and YSLEER. This CDR3 is built from 15 residues. The CDR3 reads CASSEIRVSTGELFF. The CDR3 bases are TGCGCCAGCAGTGAGATCAGGGTTAGCACCGGGGAGCTGTTTTTT.

This clone was seen once. The rearrangement links TRBV19 to TRBJ1-1; 7 nucleotides line up with TRBD1. Trimming cost V 5 bases and J 8 bases; bases outside gene matches: 8. CDR1 LNHDA and CDR2 SQIVND come from the germline V gene (reference sequence). CDR3 length: 13 residues. This CDR3 reads CASSATPGQEAFF. CDR3 in DNA: TGTGCCAGTAGTGCCACCCCGGGACAGGAAGCTTTCTTT.

V usage is TRBV7-2 and J usage is TRBJ1-6, with D unclear. The V end lost 4 bases, the J end lost 7 bases, and 11 bases lay between the germline ends. The CDR3 covers 14 residues. Germline V gene data show CDR1 as SGHTA and CDR2 as FQGNSA. The CDR3 nucleotides read TGTGCCAGCAGCTCTCGCGGAGGAAATTCACCCCTCCACTTT. It codes for CASSSRGGNSPLHF.

The rearrangement uses TRBV6-5 and TRBJ2-4; 8 positions agree with TRBD2. The junction had 7 bases not matched to a gene; V was cut back by 6 bases and J by 6 bases. This CDR3 has 14 residues. Germline V lookup: CDR1 MNHEY, CDR2 SVGAGI. CDR3 sequence: CASRAAGGLNIQYF. The CDR3 nucleotides are TGTGCCAGCAGGGCCGCGGGGGGCCTAAACATTCAGTACTTC.

This clone was recorded a few times. The chain recombines TRBV6-5 with TRBJ1-1; TRBD1 might be the D (5 bases). Trimming left V 2 bases short and J 5 bases short, with 9 bases between. Germline assignment: CDR1 MNHEY and CDR2 SVGAGI. The CDR3 has 13 residues. The DNA for the CDR3 is TGTGCCAGCAGTTACGGGGGGGGGACTGAAGCTTTCTTT. Its protein is CASSYGGGTEAFF.

The CDR3 spells CASKPGLAGVWNTGELFF. The CDR3 region has the DNA TGTGCCAGCAAGCCGGGACTAGCGGGAGTATGGAACACCGGGGAGCTGTTTTTT. This chain links TRBV27 with TRBJ2-2; TRBD2 matches at 14 bases. V lost 7 bases and J lost 1; bases outside the gene matches: 8. This CDR3 spans 18 amino acids. Germline CDR1 is MNHEY and CDR2 is SMNVEV (reference sequence).

This chain joins TRBV11-2 and TRBJ1-6, with D perhaps TRBD1 (5 bases). Germline CDR1 and CDR2: SGHAT and FQNNGV. V was clipped by 6 bases and J by 10 bases, with 16 bases between them. The length of the CDR3 is 14 residues. CDR3 sequence (DNA): TGTGCCAGCAGAAAGGGGTCTCACGGCTCACCCCTCCACTTT. The encoded protein is CASRKGSHGSPLHF.

The J gene is TRBJ1-4, the V gene TRBV18, with D uncertain. The CDR3 sequence is 13 residues long. Trimming left V 3 bases short and J 6 bases short, with 8 bases between. CDR1 and CDR2 from the germline V gene are KGHSH and LQKENI. In nucleotides, the CDR3 is TGTGCCAGCTCACCTCGAGGCGATGAAAAACTGTTTTTT. Its protein is CASSPRGDEKLFF.

Remarks on this clone: The junction departs from the called germline gene at one end, perhaps through a read error. This sequence joins TRBV7-9 and TRBJ1-6; 7 bases align to TRBD1. The CDR3 spans 14 residues. Germline V CDR1 and CDR2: SEHNR, FQNEAQ (reference sequence). CDR3 sequence reads: CSSSLVQGNSPLHF. The CDR3 nucleotides are TGTTCCAGCAGCTTAGTACAGGGGAATTCACCCCTCCACTTT.

The chain combines TRBV6-5 with TRBJ2-1; 8 nucleotides match TRBD1. V was clipped by 2 bases and J by 9 bases; unmatched bases: 6. Per germline, CDR1 MNHEY and CDR2 SVGAGI. This CDR3 is built from 14 residues. The CDR3, as DNA: TGTGCCAGCAGTTACGACAGGGGTATGGGTGAGCAGTTCTTC. Its protein is CASSYDRGMGEQFF.

The rearrangement joins TRBV6-4 to TRBJ2-3; D possibly corresponds to TRBD1 (6 bases). CDR1 MRHNA and CDR2 SNTAGT come from the germline V gene. Trimming pared 1 base from V and 6 bases from J, leaving 14 bases between. The CDR3 runs 15 residues. CDR3 sequence (DNA): TGTGCCAGCAGTGACTTAGCAGGGGCGTTGGATACGCAGTATTTT. It specifies CASSDLAGALDTQYF.

The gene calls are TRBV6-1 and TRBJ2-7, with TRBD2 matching 12 bases. The germline CDR1 and CDR2 sequences are MNHNS and SASEGT. J lost 6 bases, V lost 0 bases, and 9 bases had no gene match. The CDR3 is 17 amino acids. The CDR3 reads CASSEAPSGRARSEQYF. The CDR3 nucleotides are TGTGCCAGCAGTGAAGCCCCTAGCGGGAGGGCCAGGAGCGAGCAGTACTTC.

The chain employs TRBV4-2 and TRBJ1-4, with TRBD1 as a possible D gene (5 bases). The CDR3 covers 14 residues. V was clipped by 1 base and J by 5 bases, with 8 bases between them. Germline values: CDR1 LGHNA, CDR2 YNFKEQ. The CDR3 region has the DNA TGTGCCAGCAGCCAAGGGGGGGGGAATGAAAAACTGTTTTTT. Amino acids: CASSQGGGNEKLFF.

The V and J genes are TRBV9 and TRBJ1-1; unclear D gene. The ends were cut back, 0 bases at V and 6 bases at J, with 9 bases in the middle. Per germline, CDR1 SGDLS and CDR2 YYNGEE. This CDR3 contains 13 residues. The chain's CDR3 is CASSVDPTAEAFF. The CDR3 nucleotides read TGTGCCAGCAGCGTAGACCCAACGGCTGAAGCTTTCTTT.